A selection of T cell receptor beta chains follows, all from one sample in a study of shared T cell receptors in the human thymus. The repertoire was sequenced with immunoSEQ multiplex PCR; TCRdb's copy has only in-frame clones and lacks some. Of hundreds of thousands of clones listed, approximately 87% are singletons. These data were also filed under a second study, of human thymus T cells.

The specimen was thymocytes. The receptors originated from a boy under two years old with a congenital heart defect. Both conserved end residues are part of each CDR3. The D gene is left open where the match is weak. A clone size is listed for some rows: how often the clone was seen (once, few, many), or a class if it is expanded.

cdr3_aa: CASTIDRGNNEQFF
cdr3_nt: TGTGCCAGCACCATTGACAGGGGGAACAATGAGCAGTTCTTC
clone_size: .
cdr3_length: 14
d_call: TRBD1
j_call: TRBJ2-1
v_call: TRBV5-8

cdr3_aa: CASSLEITGYTDTQYF
cdr3_nt: TGCGCCAGCAGCTTGGAAATAACAGGGTACACAGATACGCAGTATTTT
clone_size: .
cdr3_length: 16
d_call: .
j_call: TRBJ2-3
v_call: TRBV5-1

cdr3_aa: CATSRDTTGGEKLFF
cdr3_nt: TGTGCCACCAGCAGAGATACGACAGGCGGTGAAAAACTGTTTTTT
clone_size: .
cdr3_length: 15
d_call: .
j_call: TRBJ1-4
v_call: TRBV15

cdr3_aa: CASSLDTDTEAFF
cdr3_nt: TGTGCCAGCAGCTTAGACACAGACACTGAAGCTTTCTTT
clone_size: .
cdr3_length: 13
d_call: .
j_call: TRBJ1-1
v_call: TRBV7-9

cdr3_aa: CASSPRTGKAGANVLTF
cdr3_nt: TGCGCCAGCAGCCCGAGGACAGGGAAAGCTGGGGCCAACGTCCTGACTTTC
clone_size: .
cdr3_length: 17
d_call: TRBD1
j_call: TRBJ2-6
v_call: TRBV5-1

cdr3_aa: CASSELRGERSATNEKLFF
cdr3_nt: TGTGCCAGCAGTGAACTACGTGGTGAGCGGAGTGCAACTAATGAAAAACTGTTTTTT
clone_size: .
cdr3_length: 19
d_call: .
j_call: TRBJ1-4
v_call: TRBV6-1

cdr3_aa: CASRRQGGETQYF
cdr3_nt: TGTGCCAGCAGAAGACAGGGCGGGGAGACCCAGTACTTC
clone_size: .
cdr3_length: 13
d_call: TRBD1
j_call: TRBJ2-5
v_call: TRBV6-6

cdr3_aa: CASSPAGLAGRETQYF
cdr3_nt: TGTGCCAGCAGTCCCGCTGGGCTAGCGGGGAGAGAGACCCAGTACTTC
clone_size: .
cdr3_length: 16
d_call: TRBD2
j_call: TRBJ2-5
v_call: TRBV7-3

cdr3_aa: CASSIGQGKNTEAFF
cdr3_nt: TGTGCCAGCAGCATCGGACAGGGAAAGAACACTGAAGCTTTCTTT
clone_size: .
cdr3_length: 15
d_call: TRBD1
j_call: TRBJ1-1
v_call: TRBV5-6

cdr3_aa: CASSQECEGRSGNTIYF
cdr3_nt: TGTGCCAGCAGCCAAGAATGCGAGGGTCGCTCTGGAAACACCATATATTTT
clone_size: .
cdr3_length: 17
d_call: .
j_call: TRBJ1-3
v_call: TRBV4-2

cdr3_aa: CASSFPRLSNQPQHF
cdr3_nt: TGTGCCAGCAGTTTTCCCAGACTAAGCAATCAGCCCCAGCATTTT
clone_size: .
cdr3_length: 15
d_call: .
j_call: TRBJ1-5
v_call: TRBV28

cdr3_aa: CATSRLAGANNEQFF
cdr3_nt: TGTGCCACCAGCCGTCTAGCGGGGGCCAACAATGAGCAGTTCTTC
clone_size: .
cdr3_length: 15
d_call: TRBD2
j_call: TRBJ2-1
v_call: TRBV15

cdr3_aa: CASSLRGSTQYF
cdr3_nt: TGCGCCAGCAGCCTAAGGGGTAGTACGCAGTATTTT
clone_size: .
cdr3_length: 12
d_call: .
j_call: TRBJ2-3
v_call: TRBV4-1

cdr3_aa: CSVLGAGGSPYEQYF
cdr3_nt: TGCAGCGTTCTGGGAGCGGGAGGGTCTCCTTACGAGCAGTACTTC
clone_size: .
cdr3_length: 15
d_call: TRBD2
j_call: TRBJ2-7
v_call: TRBV29-1

cdr3_aa: CASTARGRTWWAYGYTF
cdr3_nt: TGTGCCAGCACCGCCCGGGGAAGGACCTGGTGGGCCTATGGCTACACCTTC
clone_size: .
cdr3_length: 17
d_call: .
j_call: TRBJ1-2
v_call: TRBV28

cdr3_aa: CASSLGGSRREETQYF
cdr3_nt: TGCGCCAGCAGCTTGGGCGGGAGTCGTAGGGAAGAGACCCAGTACTTC
clone_size: .
cdr3_length: 16
d_call: TRBD2
j_call: TRBJ2-5
v_call: TRBV5-1

cdr3_aa: CASSTRLAGAGELFF
cdr3_nt: TGTGCCAGCAGCACACGACTAGCGGGTGCCGGGGAGCTGTTTTTT
clone_size: .
cdr3_length: 15
d_call: TRBD2
j_call: TRBJ2-2
v_call: TRBV13

cdr3_aa: CASSYSPMSGELFF
cdr3_nt: TGTGCCAGCAGTTACTCACCGATGAGCGGGGAGCTGTTTTTT
clone_size: few
cdr3_length: 14
d_call: .
j_call: TRBJ2-2
v_call: TRBV6-5

cdr3_aa: CASSLSGVREDTEAFF
cdr3_nt: TGTGCCAGCAGTTTATCGGGGGTCAGGGAGGACACTGAAGCTTTCTTT
clone_size: .
cdr3_length: 16
d_call: .
j_call: TRBJ1-1
v_call: TRBV27

cdr3_aa: CAWSPPRGLTEAFF
cdr3_nt: TGTGCCTGGAGTCCCCCTAGGGGTCTTACTGAAGCTTTCTTT
clone_size: .
cdr3_length: 14
d_call: .
j_call: TRBJ1-1
v_call: TRBV30

cdr3_aa: CAEGSGLSQETQYF
cdr3_nt: TGTGCCGAGGGGTCGGGACTATCACAAGAGACCCAGTACTTC
clone_size: .
cdr3_length: 14
d_call: TRBD2
j_call: TRBJ2-5
v_call: TRBV11-3

cdr3_aa: CASSQDHRGSTEAFF
cdr3_nt: TGCGCCAGCAGCCAAGACCACAGGGGAAGCACTGAAGCTTTCTTT
clone_size: .
cdr3_length: 15
d_call: TRBD1
j_call: TRBJ1-1
v_call: TRBV4-3

cdr3_aa: CASSAVAPAGNTEAFF
cdr3_nt: TGTGCCAGCAGTGCCGTGGCGCCTGCGGGGAACACTGAAGCTTTCTTT
clone_size: .
cdr3_length: 16
d_call: .
j_call: TRBJ1-1
v_call: TRBV25-1

cdr3_aa: CASSQALADTQYF
cdr3_nt: TGCGCCAGCAGCCAAGCACTAGCGGATACGCAGTATTTT
clone_size: once
cdr3_length: 13
d_call: TRBD2
j_call: TRBJ2-3
v_call: TRBV4-3

cdr3_aa: CASSLAGAGNTIYF
cdr3_nt: TGTGCCAGCAGTTTAGCCGGGGCTGGAAACACCATATATTTT
clone_size: .
cdr3_length: 14
d_call: .
j_call: TRBJ1-3
v_call: TRBV27

cdr3_aa: CASSEQGGYGYTF
cdr3_nt: TGTGCCAGCAGTGAACAGGGCGGCTATGGCTACACCTTC
clone_size: .
cdr3_length: 13
d_call: .
j_call: TRBJ1-2
v_call: TRBV6-1

cdr3_aa: CASSIGQEYGYTF
cdr3_nt: TGTGCCAGCAGCATAGGACAGGAATATGGCTACACCTTC
clone_size: once
cdr3_length: 13
d_call: TRBD1
j_call: TRBJ1-2
v_call: TRBV7-9

cdr3_aa: CASSQDVIGGEVQPQHF
cdr3_nt: TGCGCCAGCAGCCAAGATGTGATCGGGGGGGAGGTTCAGCCCCAGCATTTT
clone_size: .
cdr3_length: 17
d_call: .
j_call: TRBJ1-5
v_call: TRBV4-3

cdr3_aa: CASSQDFTGGPRSSYEQYF
cdr3_nt: TGCGCCAGCAGCCAAGATTTTACAGGGGGCCCACGGAGCTCCTACGAGCAGTACTTC
clone_size: .
cdr3_length: 19
d_call: TRBD1
j_call: TRBJ2-7
v_call: TRBV4-3

cdr3_aa: CASSEKETGNTEAFF
cdr3_nt: TGTGCCAGCAGTGAAAAAGAAACCGGGAACACTGAAGCTTTCTTT
clone_size: once
cdr3_length: 15
d_call: .
j_call: TRBJ1-1
v_call: TRBV6-1

cdr3_aa: CASSYSKYRVENEQFF
cdr3_nt: TGTGCCAGCAGTTACTCGAAGTACAGGGTCGAGAATGAGCAGTTCTTC
clone_size: .
cdr3_length: 16
d_call: .
j_call: TRBJ2-1
v_call: TRBV6-6

cdr3_aa: CASSLDGNQPQHF
cdr3_nt: TGTGCCAGCAGCTTGGACGGGAATCAGCCCCAGCATTTT
clone_size: .
cdr3_length: 13
d_call: .
j_call: TRBJ1-5
v_call: TRBV5-6

cdr3_aa: CASSAGQGNNELAKNIQYF
cdr3_nt: TGTGCCAGCAGCGCGGGACAGGGAAATAACGAACTAGCCAAAAACATTCAGTACTTC
clone_size: .
cdr3_length: 19
d_call: TRBD1
j_call: TRBJ2-4
v_call: TRBV9

cdr3_aa: CASSIVGGGPTNEKLFF
cdr3_nt: TGTGCCAGTAGTATAGTCGGAGGAGGGCCGACTAATGAAAAACTGTTTTTT
clone_size: few
cdr3_length: 17
d_call: .
j_call: TRBJ1-4
v_call: TRBV19

cdr3_aa: CATSRLGTGFSRDTQYF
cdr3_nt: TGTGCCACCAGCAGACTAGGGACAGGGTTCTCTAGAGATACGCAGTATTTT
clone_size: once
cdr3_length: 17
d_call: TRBD1
j_call: TRBJ2-3
v_call: TRBV15

cdr3_aa: CASNCVAGTSGSRHPDTQYF
cdr3_nt: TGTGCCAGCAACTGTGTCGCCGGGACTAGCGGGAGTAGACATCCAGATACGCAGTATTTT
clone_size: .
cdr3_length: 20
d_call: TRBD2
j_call: TRBJ2-3
v_call: TRBV28

cdr3_aa: CASSPGGRGDTEAFF
cdr3_nt: TGCGCCAGCAGCCCCGGTGGGCGGGGGGACACTGAAGCTTTCTTT
clone_size: .
cdr3_length: 15
d_call: .
j_call: TRBJ1-1
v_call: TRBV4-3

cdr3_aa: CASSTLGEGYEQYF
cdr3_nt: TGTGCCAGTAGTACCCTGGGAGAGGGCTACGAGCAGTACTTC
clone_size: once
cdr3_length: 14
d_call: .
j_call: TRBJ2-7
v_call: TRBV19

cdr3_aa: CASSQDLFGQGHTGELFF
cdr3_nt: TGCGCCAGCAGCCAAGATTTATTTGGACAGGGGCACACCGGGGAGCTGTTTTTT
clone_size: .
cdr3_length: 18
d_call: TRBD1
j_call: TRBJ2-2
v_call: TRBV4-1

cdr3_aa: CASSVDSGRGYNEQFF
cdr3_nt: TGTGCCAGCAGCGTGGATAGCGGGAGGGGATACAATGAGCAGTTCTTC
clone_size: .
cdr3_length: 16
d_call: TRBD2
j_call: TRBJ2-1
v_call: TRBV9

cdr3_aa: CAIGTLDGQYYGYTF
cdr3_nt: TGTGCCATCGGGACGCTGGACGGACAGTACTATGGCTACACCTTC
clone_size: .
cdr3_length: 15
d_call: .
j_call: TRBJ1-2
v_call: TRBV10-3

cdr3_aa: CAWQPGLAGGFRDNEQFF
cdr3_nt: TGTGCCTGGCAACCGGGACTAGCGGGCGGGTTCAGGGACAATGAGCAGTTCTTC
clone_size: once
cdr3_length: 18
d_call: TRBD2
j_call: TRBJ2-1
v_call: TRBV30

cdr3_aa: CASKHGKEAFF
cdr3_nt: TGCGCCAGCAAGCACGGGAAGGAAGCTTTCTTT
clone_size: .
cdr3_length: 11
d_call: .
j_call: TRBJ1-1
v_call: TRBV5-1

cdr3_aa: CASSQGKRVTSMNTEAFF
cdr3_nt: TGTGCCAGCAGCCAAGGAAAGCGGGTAACCTCCATGAACACTGAAGCTTTCTTT
clone_size: .
cdr3_length: 18
d_call: .
j_call: TRBJ1-1
v_call: TRBV14

cdr3_aa: CASSPTTTLGDTQYF
cdr3_nt: TGTGCCAGCAGCCCCACGACAACTTTGGGAGATACGCAGTATTTT
clone_size: .
cdr3_length: 15
d_call: .
j_call: TRBJ2-3
v_call: TRBV7-3

cdr3_aa: CSVRKWTSGSYEQYF
cdr3_nt: TGCAGCGTTAGAAAGTGGACTAGCGGGAGCTACGAGCAGTACTTC
clone_size: once
cdr3_length: 15
d_call: TRBD2
j_call: TRBJ2-7
v_call: TRBV29-1

cdr3_aa: CASSFMNTEAFF
cdr3_nt: TGTGCCAGCAGCTTCATGAACACTGAAGCTTTCTTT
clone_size: .
cdr3_length: 12
d_call: .
j_call: TRBJ1-1
v_call: TRBV7-2

cdr3_aa: CASSQHYEQYF
cdr3_nt: TGTGCCAGCAGCCAACACTACGAGCAGTACTTC
clone_size: once
cdr3_length: 11
d_call: .
j_call: TRBJ2-7
v_call: TRBV14

cdr3_aa: CASSLDRGLYGYTF
cdr3_nt: TGTGCCAGCAGCTTGGACAGGGGGTTATATGGCTACACCTTC
clone_size: .
cdr3_length: 14
d_call: TRBD1
j_call: TRBJ1-2
v_call: TRBV7-2

cdr3_aa: CASSIFGLYGYTF
cdr3_nt: TGTGCCAGCAGTATTTTTGGCCTCTATGGCTACACCTTC
clone_size: .
cdr3_length: 13
d_call: .
j_call: TRBJ1-2
v_call: TRBV7-9